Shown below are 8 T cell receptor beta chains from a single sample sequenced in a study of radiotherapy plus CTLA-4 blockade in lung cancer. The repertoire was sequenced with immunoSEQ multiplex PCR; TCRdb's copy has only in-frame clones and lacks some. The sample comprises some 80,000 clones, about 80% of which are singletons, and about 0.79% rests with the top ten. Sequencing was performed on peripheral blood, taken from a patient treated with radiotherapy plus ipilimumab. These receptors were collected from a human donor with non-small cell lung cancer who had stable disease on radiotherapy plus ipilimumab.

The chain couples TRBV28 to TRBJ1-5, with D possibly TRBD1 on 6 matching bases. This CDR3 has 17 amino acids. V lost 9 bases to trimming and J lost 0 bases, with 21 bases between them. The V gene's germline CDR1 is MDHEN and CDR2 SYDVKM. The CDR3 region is CASLRRAGDYSNQPQHF. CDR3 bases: TGTGCCAGTCTTCGCCGGGCAGGGGATTATAGCAATCAGCCCCAGCATTTT.

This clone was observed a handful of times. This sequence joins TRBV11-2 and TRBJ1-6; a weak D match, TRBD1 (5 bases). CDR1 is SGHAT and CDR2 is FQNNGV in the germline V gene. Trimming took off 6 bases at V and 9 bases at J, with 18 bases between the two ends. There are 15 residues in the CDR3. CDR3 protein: CASRGTKGWGSPLHF. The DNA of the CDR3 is TGTGCCAGCAGGGGGACGAAGGGTTGGGGTTCACCCCTCCACTTT.

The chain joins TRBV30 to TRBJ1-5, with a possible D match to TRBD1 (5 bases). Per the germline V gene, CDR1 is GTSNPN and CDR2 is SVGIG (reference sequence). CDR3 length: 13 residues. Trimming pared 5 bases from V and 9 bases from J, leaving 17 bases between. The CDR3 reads CAWGADDDRPQHF. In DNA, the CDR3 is TGTGCCTGGGGGGCCGACGATGATCGGCCCCAGCATTTT.

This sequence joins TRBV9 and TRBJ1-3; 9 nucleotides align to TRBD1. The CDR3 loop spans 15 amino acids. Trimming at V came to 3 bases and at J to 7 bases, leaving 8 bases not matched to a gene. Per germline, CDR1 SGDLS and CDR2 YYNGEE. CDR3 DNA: TGTGCCAGCAGCGCTCCGGAGACAGGGGGGAACACCATATATTTT. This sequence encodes CASSAPETGGNTIYF.

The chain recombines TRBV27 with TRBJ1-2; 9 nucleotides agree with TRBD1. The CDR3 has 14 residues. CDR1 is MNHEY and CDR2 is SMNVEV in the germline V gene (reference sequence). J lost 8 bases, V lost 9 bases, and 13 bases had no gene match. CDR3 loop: CASTGTGFSRGYTF. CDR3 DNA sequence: TGTGCCAGTACCGGGACAGGGTTCAGTCGGGGCTACACCTTC.

CDR3 sequence reads: CASSVDGTANQPQHF. CDR3 bases: TGTGCCAGCAGCGTAGATGGGACAGCGAATCAGCCCCAGCATTTT. The chain links TRBV9 to TRBJ1-5; 7 bases match TRBD1. The length of the CDR3 is 15 residues. V was clipped by 0 bases and J by 4 bases; unmatched bases: 4. Germline V lookup: CDR1 SGDLS, CDR2 YYNGEE.

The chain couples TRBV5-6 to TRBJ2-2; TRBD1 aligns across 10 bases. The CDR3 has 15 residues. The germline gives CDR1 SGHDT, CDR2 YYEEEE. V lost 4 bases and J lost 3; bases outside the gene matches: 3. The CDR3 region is CASSAGQGYTGELFF. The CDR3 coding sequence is TGTGCCAGCAGCGCGGGACAGGGGTACACCGGGGAGCTGTTTTTT. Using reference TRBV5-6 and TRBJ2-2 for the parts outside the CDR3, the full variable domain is DAGVTQSPTHLIKTRGQQVTLRCSPKSGHDTVSWYQQALGQGPQFIFQYYEEEERQRGNFPDRFSGHQFPNYSSELNVNALLLGDSALYLCASSAGQGYTGELFFGEGSRLTVL.

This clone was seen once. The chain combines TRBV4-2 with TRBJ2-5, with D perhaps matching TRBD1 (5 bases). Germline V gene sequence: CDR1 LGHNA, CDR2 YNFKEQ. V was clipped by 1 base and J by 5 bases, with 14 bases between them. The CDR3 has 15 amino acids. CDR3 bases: TGTGCCAGCAGCCAAGTGGACACCCCTGTGGAGACCCAGTACTTC. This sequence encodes CASSQVDTPVETQYF.